Listed here are 8 T cell receptor beta chains from one sample, sequenced in a study of blood T cell repertoires in COVID-19 (dated by TCRdb to the early 2020s). Library method: the immunoSEQ multiplex PCR assay. TCRdb stores this immuneACCESS table with in-frame sequences only. Part of the clones is absent; in the studies checked, under half of the shortfall reflects unresolved V genes, and no reason is known for the rest. The sample has more than 200,000 clones on record, around nine tenths of them singletons. The ten largest clones add up to around 1.6% of the sample. Specimen: PBMCs or T cells enriched from blood (not recorded which). The receptor source for this set is a woman aged 45 to 65 who had recovered from COVID-19.

The CDR3 nucleotides read TGTGCCAGCAGTACCACGGGCCTAGCGGGCACAGATACGCAGTATTTT. This encodes CASSTTGLAGTDTQYF. This chain links TRBV6-2 or TRBV6-3 with TRBJ2-3, with 7 bases that match TRBD2. Germline V gives CDR1 MNHEY, CDR2 SVGEGT. After removal of 5 bases from V and 1 base from J, the junction contained 9 bases not matched to a gene. The CDR3 is 16 amino acids.

This chain links TRBV18 with TRBJ2-2, with 8 bases identical to TRBD2. This CDR3 spans 16 amino acids. The V gene end was trimmed by 3 bases and the J gene end by 2 bases; junction bases not matched to a gene: 5. Germline CDR1 is KGHSH and CDR2 is LQKENI. The DNA for the CDR3 is TGTGCCAGCTCACCCTCCCTAGCGGGCAACACCGGGGAGCTGTTTTTT. Translated, it gives CASSPSLAGNTGELFF.

The chain recombines TRBV6-2 or TRBV6-3 with TRBJ2-1; 8 bases line up with TRBD1. J gave up 4 bases and V 6 bases, and 8 bases lay outside the gene matches. The CDR3 is 15 residues long. CDR1 is MNHEY and CDR2 is SVGEGT in the germline V gene. The CDR3 here is CASSPGQGGYNEQFF. CDR3 bases: TGTGCCAGCAGCCCCGGACAGGGCGGTTACAATGAGCAGTTCTTC.

This chain connects TRBV27 to TRBJ1-6, with D possibly TRBD1 on 5 matching bases. The CDR3 sequence is 14 residues long. CDR1 and CDR2 (germline): MNHEY, SMNVEV (reference sequence). The V end lost 5 bases, the J end lost 8 bases, and 13 bases lay between the germline ends. This CDR3 is CASSLDSSYSPLHF. The CDR3 DNA follows: TGTGCCAGCAGTCTTGACAGTTCCTATTCACCCCTCCACTTT.

The CDR3 nucleotides read TGTGCCAGCTCACCACCGGGACAGGGGGCTCTTGGTGGCTACACCTTC. As protein: CASSPPGQGALGGYTF. The chain carries TRBV18 and TRBJ1-2; 12 positions agree with TRBD1. CDR1 KGHSH and CDR2 LQKENI come from the germline V gene. The CDR3 consists of 16 residues. V gave up 0 bases and J gave up 7 bases; unmatched junction bases: 6. Full variable domain (remainder filled in from reference TRBV18 and TRBJ1-2): NAGVMQNPRHLVRRRGQEARLRCSPMKGHSHVYWYRQLPEEGLKFMVYLQKENIIDESGMPKERFSAEFPKEGPSILRIQQVVRGDSAAYFCASSPPGQGALGGYTFGSGTRLTVV.

The chain has TRBV5-1 and TRBJ1-1; 7 bases align to TRBD1. The CDR3 runs 16 residues. The germline CDR1 and CDR2 sequences are SGHRS and YFSETQ. J gave up 1 base and V 0 bases, and 6 bases lay outside the gene matches. The CDR3 nucleotides read TGCGCCAGCAGCTTGGGGGGGACAGATACGAACACTGAAGCTTTCTTT. Its protein product is CASSLGGTDTNTEAFF.

V usage is TRBV10-3 and J usage is TRBJ1-4; a possible D gene is TRBD1 (5 bases). The CDR3 spans 13 residues. CDR1 and CDR2 (germline): ENHRY, SYGVKD. Trimming left V 4 bases short and J 8 bases short, with 11 bases between. CDR3 in DNA: TGTGCCATCAGTGCAGGGATGGAGGAAAAACTGTTTTTT. Its translation: CAISAGMEEKLFF.

The V call is TRBV18, the J call TRBJ2-1; TRBD2 is a possible D gene (6 bases). Trimming cost V 6 bases and J 2 bases, with 11 bases left between them. The germline V gene has CDR1 KGHSH and CDR2 LQKENI. CDR3 length: 14 residues. CDR3 residues: CASSRDGPYNEQFF. The CDR3 bases are TGTGCCAGCTCGCGGGACGGCCCCTACAATGAGCAGTTCTTC.